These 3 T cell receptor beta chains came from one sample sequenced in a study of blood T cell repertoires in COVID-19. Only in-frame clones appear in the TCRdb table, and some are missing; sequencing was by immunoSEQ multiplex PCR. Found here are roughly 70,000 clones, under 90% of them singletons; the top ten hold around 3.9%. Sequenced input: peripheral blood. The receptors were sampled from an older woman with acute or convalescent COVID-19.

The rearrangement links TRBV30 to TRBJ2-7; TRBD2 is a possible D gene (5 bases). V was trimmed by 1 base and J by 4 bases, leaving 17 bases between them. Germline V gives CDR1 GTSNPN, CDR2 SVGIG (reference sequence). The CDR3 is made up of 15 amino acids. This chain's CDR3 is CAWSAGRRLLYEQYF. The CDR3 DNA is TGTGCCTGGAGTGCCGGGCGGAGGTTGCTGTACGAGCAGTACTTC.

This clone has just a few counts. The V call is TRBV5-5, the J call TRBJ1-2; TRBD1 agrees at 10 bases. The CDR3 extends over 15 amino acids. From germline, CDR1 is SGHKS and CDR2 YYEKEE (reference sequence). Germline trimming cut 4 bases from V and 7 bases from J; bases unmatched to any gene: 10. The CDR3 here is CASSDQGQGIIGYTF. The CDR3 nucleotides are TGTGCCAGCAGCGACCAGGGACAGGGGATAATTGGCTACACCTTC. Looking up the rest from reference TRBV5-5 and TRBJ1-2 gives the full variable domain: DAGVTQSPTHLIKTRGQQVTLRCSPISGHKSVSWYQQVLGQGPQFIFQYYEKEERGRGNFPDRFSARQFPNYSSELNVNALLLGDSALYLCASSDQGQGIIGYTFGSGTRLTVV.

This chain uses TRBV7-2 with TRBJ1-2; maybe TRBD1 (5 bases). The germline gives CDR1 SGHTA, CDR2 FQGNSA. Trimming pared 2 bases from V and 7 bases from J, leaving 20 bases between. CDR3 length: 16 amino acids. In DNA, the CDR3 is TGTGCCAGCAGCTTAACTAGCCAGGGCGTCACATTTGGCTACACCTTC. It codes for CASSLTSQGVTFGYTF.